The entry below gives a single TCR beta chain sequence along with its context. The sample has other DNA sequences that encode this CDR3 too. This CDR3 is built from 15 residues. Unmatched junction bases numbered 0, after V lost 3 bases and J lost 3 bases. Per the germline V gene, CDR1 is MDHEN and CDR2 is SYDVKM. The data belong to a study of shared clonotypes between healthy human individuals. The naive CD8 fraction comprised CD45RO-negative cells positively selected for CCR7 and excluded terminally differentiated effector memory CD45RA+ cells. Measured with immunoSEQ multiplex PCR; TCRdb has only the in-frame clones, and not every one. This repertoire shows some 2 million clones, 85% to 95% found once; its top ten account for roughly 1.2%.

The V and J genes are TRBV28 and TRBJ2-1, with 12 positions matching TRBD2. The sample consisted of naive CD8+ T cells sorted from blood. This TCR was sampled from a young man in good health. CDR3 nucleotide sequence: TGTGCCAGCAGTTTGACTAGCGGGGGCTACAATGAGCAGTTCTTC. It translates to CASSLTSGGYNEQFF.